The 31 T cell receptor beta chains below come from one sample, sequenced in a study of cytomegalovirus exposure and HLA in healthy donors. Vbeta (60) and Jbeta (13) primers were used in the PCR. Sequenced by immunoSEQ multiplex PCR; TCRdb stores in-frame clones only, minus some. The profile covers tens of thousands of clones, with approximately 64% appearing a single time and roughly a fifth taken by the ten largest. Sequencing used PBMCs. The origin of the receptors is a woman in her forties or fifties in good health and CMV-seropositive.

This chain joins TRBV5-1 and TRBJ1-6; 7 nucleotides line up with TRBD1. The CDR3 runs 14 residues. Germline V CDR1 and CDR2: SGHRS, YFSETQ. The ends lost 4 bases at V and 5 bases at J; junction bases unmatched: 3. CDR3 nucleotides: TGCGCCAGCAGCCCCGGACAGGATAATTCACCCCTCCACTTT. Its translation: CASSPGQDNSPLHF.

Of note for this clone: The sample contains more than one DNA sequence encoding this CDR3. The V and J genes are TRBV7-2 and TRBJ2-3; D ambiguous. This CDR3 region has 12 residues. The V gene lost 5 bases and the J gene lost 2 bases, with 5 bases spanning the gap. Germline V gives CDR1 SGHTA, CDR2 FQGNSA. The CDR3 loop reads CASSPYTDTQYF. The CDR3 nucleotides read TGTGCCAGCAGCCCCTACACAGATACGCAGTATTTT.

The rearrangement links TRBV28 to TRBJ2-1, with 10 positions matching TRBD2. Germline assignment: CDR1 MDHEN and CDR2 SYDVKM. The CDR3 covers 15 residues. Losses at the gene ends were 6 bases for V and 1 base for J; bases not matched to a gene: 3. CDR3 DNA: TGTGCCAGCAGCTCTAGCGGGGGTTCCTACAATGAGCAGTTCTTC. It specifies CASSSSGGSYNEQFF.

This clone was picked up a small number of times. Other DNA sequences within the sample encode an identical CDR3. The chain joins TRBV7-8 to TRBJ1-1; possibly TRBD1 for D (5 bases). The CDR3 consists of 14 residues. In germline, CDR1 is SGHVS, CDR2 FQNEAQ. Trimming removed 0 bases at V and 4 bases at J, with 9 bases between. The CDR3 nucleotides read TGTGCCAGCAGCTTAGCGATGGGACTCACTGAAGCTTTCTTT. Protein sequence: CASSLAMGLTEAFF.

This chain connects TRBV7-2 to TRBJ2-1; TRBD2 matches 7 bases. In germline, CDR1 is SGHTA, CDR2 FQGNSA. Trimming cost V 5 bases and J 9 bases; bases outside gene matches: 10. The CDR3 is 14 amino acids. CDR3 in amino acids: CASSLRLAAVEQFF. The DNA of the CDR3 is TGTGCCAGCAGCCTGAGACTAGCCGCGGTTGAGCAGTTCTTC.

This chain joins TRBV6-6 and TRBJ1-6; no definite D call. Germline CDR1 MNHNY, CDR2 SVGAGI (reference sequence). This CDR3 is 15 amino acids long. V lost 5 bases to trimming and J lost 1 base, with 9 bases between them. The CDR3 is CASSDRGSYNSPLHF. DNA of the CDR3: TGTGCCAGCAGTGATCGAGGGTCCTATAATTCACCCCTCCACTTT.

This sequence joins TRBV28 and TRBJ1-6; possible D gene TRBD1, 6 bases. Deletions cut 6 bases from V and 7 bases from J, with 16 bases between. This CDR3 spans 15 amino acids. Germline assignment: CDR1 MDHEN and CDR2 SYDVKM. The CDR3 DNA reads TGTGCCAGCAGCTACCAGGACAGCGAAAATTCACCCCTCCACTTT. Its translation: CASSYQDSENSPLHF.

The chain carries TRBV7-3 and TRBJ2-1, with TRBD1 as a possible D gene (6 bases). The germline gives CDR1 SGHTA, CDR2 FQGTGA. With 4 bases removed from V and 7 bases from J, the gap between germline ends came to 17 bases. CDR3 size: 15 residues. The CDR3 is CASSSQAPRGNEQFF. The DNA for the CDR3 is TGTGCCAGCAGCTCCCAGGCCCCCAGGGGTAATGAGCAGTTCTTC.

The CDR3 sequence is CASGSGTSGNTIYF. The CDR3 DNA is TGTGCCAGTGGGAGTGGAACCTCTGGAAACACCATATATTTT. The V and J genes are TRBV28 and TRBJ1-3; D remains unclear. Germline V gene lookup returns CDR1 MDHEN and CDR2 SYDVKM. There are 14 residues in the CDR3. With 9 bases removed from V and 0 bases from J, the gap between germline ends came to 12 bases.

J is TRBJ2-5 and V is TRBV19; 12 bases fit TRBD2. V gave up 5 bases and J gave up 2 bases; unmatched junction bases: 6. In germline, CDR1 is LNHDA, CDR2 SQIVND (reference sequence). CDR3 size: 16 residues. CDR3 nucleotides: TGTGCCAGTAGTCAACTAGCGGGGGGTTCACAAGAGACCCAGTACTTC. Translating gives CASSQLAGGSQETQYF. Filled out from reference TRBV19 and TRBJ2-5, the complete variable domain reads DGGITQSPKYLFRKEGQNVTLSCEQNLNHDAMYWYRQDPGQGLRLIYYSQIVNDFQKGDIAEGYSVSREKKESFPLTVTSAQKNPTAFYLCASSQLAGGSQETQYFGPGTRLLVL.

The chain carries TRBV6-1 and TRBJ2-3, with 11 positions matching TRBD1. J gave up 3 bases and V 4 bases, and 3 bases lay outside the gene matches. The CDR3 runs to 15 residues. Germline V gene lookup returns CDR1 MNHNS and CDR2 SASEGT. CDR3 residues: CASSADRGLTDTQYF. CDR3 coding DNA: TGTGCCAGCAGTGCGGACAGGGGGCTAACAGATACGCAGTATTTT.

The rearrangement joins TRBV6-1 to TRBJ1-2; D might be TRBD1 (5 bases). This CDR3 comprises 14 residues. In germline, CDR1 is MNHNS, CDR2 SASEGT. With 1 base removed from V and 4 bases from J, the gap between germline ends came to 10 bases. CDR3 DNA sequence: TGTGCCAGCAGTGAAGGTGGGGCGAGCTATGGCTACACCTTC. Translating it yields CASSEGGASYGYTF.

The chain combines TRBV7-2 with TRBJ1-2; a weak D match, TRBD1 (6 bases). The germline CDR1 and CDR2 sequences are SGHTA and FQGNSA. This CDR3 is built from 13 residues. V was cut by 5 bases and J by 4 bases, with 11 bases left in between. The CDR3 reads CASSPDSLYGYTF. DNA for the CDR3: TGTGCCAGCAGCCCGGACAGCCTCTATGGCTACACCTTC.

This clone turned up a few times. V usage is TRBV7-9 and J usage is TRBJ2-7; D possibly corresponds to TRBD2 (6 bases). Trimming took off 6 bases at V and 7 bases at J, with 19 bases between the two ends. The CDR3 contains 14 residues. Germline V lookup: CDR1 SEHNR, CDR2 FQNEAQ (reference sequence). The CDR3 DNA sequence: TGTGCCAGCAGTACCTCCGGGACTCCCGGGGAGCAGTACTTC. Protein: CASSTSGTPGEQYF.

This clone has only a few counts. The chain links TRBV5-6 to TRBJ2-7; possible D gene TRBD1, 5 bases. The CDR3 loop spans 16 amino acids. CDR1 and CDR2 from the germline V gene are SGHDT and YYEEEE. Trimming removed 1 base at V and 0 bases at J, with 14 bases between. CDR3 loop: CASSLQGAFSSYEQYF. DNA for the CDR3: TGTGCCAGCAGCTTGCAAGGGGCCTTCAGCTCCTACGAGCAGTACTTC.

This clone was counted many times. The chain joins TRBV27 to TRBJ2-7, with TRBD1 matching 9 bases. This CDR3 comprises 15 residues. The V gene end was trimmed by 4 bases and the J gene end by 5 bases; junction bases not matched to a gene: 9. The germline V gene has CDR1 MNHEY and CDR2 SMNVEV (reference sequence). The CDR3 loop reads CASSSQGQGANEQYF. The DNA for the CDR3 is TGTGCCAGCAGTTCTCAGGGACAGGGCGCCAACGAGCAGTACTTC.

The chain joins TRBV11-3 to TRBJ1-2, with 7 bases that match TRBD1. Per germline, CDR1 SGHNT and CDR2 YENEEA. The CDR3 is 16 amino acids. The V and J ends lost 5 bases and 1 base, in that order; junction bases with no gene match: 10. The chain's CDR3 is CASSPEEGAGNYGYTF. CDR3 nucleotides: TGTGCCAGCAGCCCGGAGGAGGGGGCGGGTAACTATGGCTACACCTTC.

Only a few counts were recorded for this clone. The V call is TRBV7-2, the J call TRBJ2-7; 8 bases align to TRBD1. The V gene's germline CDR1 is SGHTA and CDR2 FQGNSA. The CDR3 totals 14 residues. J gave up 2 bases and V 4 bases, and 4 bases lay outside the gene matches. CDR3 sequence reads: CASSWTGRAYEQYF. The CDR3 DNA is TGTGCCAGCAGCTGGACAGGGAGAGCCTACGAGCAGTACTTC. Complete variable domain (other parts from reference TRBV7-2 and TRBJ2-7): GAGVSQSPSNKVTEKGKDVELRCDPISGHTALYWYRQSLGQGLEFLIYFQGNSAPDKSGLPSDRFSAERTGGSVSTLTIQRTQQEDSAVYLCASSWTGRAYEQYFGPGTRLTVT.

The chain links TRBV6-5 to TRBJ1-1, with a tentative D call TRBD1 (5 bases). V lost 7 bases and J 2 bases, leaving 14 bases between the germline ends. The CDR3 is 14 residues long. CDR1 is MNHEY, CDR2 SVGAGI, per germline. The CDR3 spells CASMGWGVNTEAFF. CDR3 coding DNA: TGTGCCAGCATGGGTTGGGGGGTTAACACTGAAGCTTTCTTT.

Regarding this clone: At one of its ends the junction is not consistent with the germline gene, which may arise from a read error. V is TRBV7-2 and J is TRBJ2-1; D perhaps matches TRBD2 (7 bases). Germline values: CDR1 SGHTA, CDR2 FQGNSA. The CDR3 length is 15 residues. The CDR3 bases are TGTGCCAGCAGCCCTCGGGGGGCGTGGGGAACTAGCGTAGTCTTC. It translates to CASSPRGAWGTSVVF.

The chain combines TRBV4-1 with TRBJ1-5; TRBD1 aligns across 8 bases. Losses at the gene ends were 0 bases for V and 4 bases for J; bases not matched to a gene: 2. The CDR3 spans 15 residues. The germline V gene encodes CDR1 MGHRA and CDR2 YSYEKL. CDR3 coding DNA: TGCGCCAGCAGCCAAGAGACAGGGGATAATCAGCCCCAGCATTTT. Translation: CASSQETGDNQPQHF.

There are a few counts of this clone. The chain uses TRBV6-5 and TRBJ1-2; TRBD1 matches 9 bases. CDR1 is MNHEY, CDR2 SVGAGI, per germline. J was trimmed by 4 bases and V by 2 bases; bases with no gene match: 8. The CDR3 has 16 residues. In DNA, the CDR3 is TGTGCCAGCAGTTACGCAACAGGGGGCTTGGTCTATGGCTACACCTTC. Translated, it gives CASSYATGGLVYGYTF.

CDR3 coding DNA: TGTGCCAGCAGTGAAGCGGGTGGACTGTATGGCTACACCTTC. The encoded protein is CASSEAGGLYGYTF. This chain uses TRBV2 with TRBJ1-2; D unclear. V was trimmed by 0 bases and J by 5 bases, leaving 10 bases between them. Germline lookup yields CDR1 SNHLY and CDR2 FYNNEI. The CDR3 is 14 residues long.

This sequence joins TRBV5-1 and TRBJ1-2; 9 bases agree with TRBD1. The germline gives CDR1 SGHRS, CDR2 YFSETQ. The CDR3 sequence is 14 residues long. Losses at the gene ends were 4 bases for V and 9 bases for J; bases not matched to a gene: 10. The CDR3 DNA sequence: TGCGCCAGCAGCCTCCCGGGACAGGGTTCACGCTACACCTTC. It is translated as CASSLPGQGSRYTF.

V and J are TRBV6-5 and TRBJ1-2, with 9 bases lining up with TRBD1. Germline loops: CDR1 MNHEY, CDR2 SVGAGI. CDR3 length equals 15 residues. Germline trimming cut 4 bases from V and 4 bases from J; bases unmatched to any gene: 7. CDR3 DNA sequence: TGTGCCAGCAGTTTACAGGGGGCGCGGGGCTATGGCTACACCTTC. Residues: CASSLQGARGYGYTF.

The rearrangement links TRBV9 to TRBJ2-5; D call uncertain. Germline assignment: CDR1 SGDLS and CDR2 YYNGEE. The V and J ends lost 0 bases and 5 bases respectively, with 8 bases between them. The CDR3 has 13 amino acids. Here the CDR3 DNA reads TGTGCCAGCAGCGTAGACTCCGGGGAGACCCAGTACTTC. This translates into CASSVDSGETQYF.

The chain is built from TRBV19 and TRBJ2-3; weak D call: TRBD2 (6 bases). This CDR3 contains 15 residues. V was pared by 4 bases and J by 2 bases, with 13 bases between. Germline CDR1 reads LNHDA; CDR2 reads SQIVND (reference sequence). This chain's CDR3 is CASSTGRDHTDTQYF. The CDR3 DNA reads as TGTGCCAGTAGTACGGGGCGGGACCACACAGATACGCAGTATTTT.

V and J are TRBV2 and TRBJ1-3; D is unresolved. Trimming cost V 0 bases and J 4 bases, with 7 bases left between them. There are 14 residues in the CDR3. Germline V gives CDR1 SNHLY, CDR2 FYNNEI. The CDR3 loop is CASSEARVGNTIYF. The DNA of the CDR3 is TGTGCCAGCAGTGAAGCTCGGGTAGGAAACACCATATATTTT.

This clone showed up just once. The chain links TRBV4-1 to TRBJ2-5, with 7 bases fitting TRBD2. Trimming at V came to 1 base and at J to 1 base, leaving 3 bases not matched to a gene. Per the germline V gene, CDR1 is MGHRA and CDR2 is YSYEKL. The CDR3 contains 15 residues. CDR3 loop: CASSQGDYPQETQYF. The CDR3 DNA sequence: TGCGCCAGCAGCCAAGGGGACTATCCCCAAGAGACCCAGTACTTC.

The chain joins TRBV7-9 to TRBJ1-1; possibly TRBD1 for D (5 bases). CDR1 and CDR2 from the germline V gene are SEHNR and FQNEAQ (reference sequence). The CDR3 runs to 14 residues. The germline V and J ends were trimmed by 6 bases and 3 bases, with 14 bases remaining between them. The CDR3, as DNA: TGTGCCAGCAGTGTACGGGGGGGGGACACTGAAGCTTTCTTT. This translates into CASSVRGGDTEAFF.

This chain joins TRBV7-6 and TRBJ1-6, with D perhaps TRBD1 (6 bases). V lost 1 base and J lost 3, with 10 bases in between. Germline V gives CDR1 SGHVS, CDR2 FNYEAQ. The length of the CDR3 is 16 residues. CDR3 sequence: CASSLVQDSYNSPLHF. The CDR3, as DNA: TGTGCCAGCAGCTTAGTACAGGACAGCTATAATTCACCCCTCCACTTT. The whole variable domain, filled in from reference TRBV7-6 and TRBJ1-6, reads GAGVSQSPRYKVTKRGQDVALRCDPISGHVSLYWYRQALGQGPEFLTYFNYEAQQDKSGLPNDRFSAERPEGSISTLTIQRTEQRDSAMYRCASSLVQDSYNSPLHFGNGTRLTVT.